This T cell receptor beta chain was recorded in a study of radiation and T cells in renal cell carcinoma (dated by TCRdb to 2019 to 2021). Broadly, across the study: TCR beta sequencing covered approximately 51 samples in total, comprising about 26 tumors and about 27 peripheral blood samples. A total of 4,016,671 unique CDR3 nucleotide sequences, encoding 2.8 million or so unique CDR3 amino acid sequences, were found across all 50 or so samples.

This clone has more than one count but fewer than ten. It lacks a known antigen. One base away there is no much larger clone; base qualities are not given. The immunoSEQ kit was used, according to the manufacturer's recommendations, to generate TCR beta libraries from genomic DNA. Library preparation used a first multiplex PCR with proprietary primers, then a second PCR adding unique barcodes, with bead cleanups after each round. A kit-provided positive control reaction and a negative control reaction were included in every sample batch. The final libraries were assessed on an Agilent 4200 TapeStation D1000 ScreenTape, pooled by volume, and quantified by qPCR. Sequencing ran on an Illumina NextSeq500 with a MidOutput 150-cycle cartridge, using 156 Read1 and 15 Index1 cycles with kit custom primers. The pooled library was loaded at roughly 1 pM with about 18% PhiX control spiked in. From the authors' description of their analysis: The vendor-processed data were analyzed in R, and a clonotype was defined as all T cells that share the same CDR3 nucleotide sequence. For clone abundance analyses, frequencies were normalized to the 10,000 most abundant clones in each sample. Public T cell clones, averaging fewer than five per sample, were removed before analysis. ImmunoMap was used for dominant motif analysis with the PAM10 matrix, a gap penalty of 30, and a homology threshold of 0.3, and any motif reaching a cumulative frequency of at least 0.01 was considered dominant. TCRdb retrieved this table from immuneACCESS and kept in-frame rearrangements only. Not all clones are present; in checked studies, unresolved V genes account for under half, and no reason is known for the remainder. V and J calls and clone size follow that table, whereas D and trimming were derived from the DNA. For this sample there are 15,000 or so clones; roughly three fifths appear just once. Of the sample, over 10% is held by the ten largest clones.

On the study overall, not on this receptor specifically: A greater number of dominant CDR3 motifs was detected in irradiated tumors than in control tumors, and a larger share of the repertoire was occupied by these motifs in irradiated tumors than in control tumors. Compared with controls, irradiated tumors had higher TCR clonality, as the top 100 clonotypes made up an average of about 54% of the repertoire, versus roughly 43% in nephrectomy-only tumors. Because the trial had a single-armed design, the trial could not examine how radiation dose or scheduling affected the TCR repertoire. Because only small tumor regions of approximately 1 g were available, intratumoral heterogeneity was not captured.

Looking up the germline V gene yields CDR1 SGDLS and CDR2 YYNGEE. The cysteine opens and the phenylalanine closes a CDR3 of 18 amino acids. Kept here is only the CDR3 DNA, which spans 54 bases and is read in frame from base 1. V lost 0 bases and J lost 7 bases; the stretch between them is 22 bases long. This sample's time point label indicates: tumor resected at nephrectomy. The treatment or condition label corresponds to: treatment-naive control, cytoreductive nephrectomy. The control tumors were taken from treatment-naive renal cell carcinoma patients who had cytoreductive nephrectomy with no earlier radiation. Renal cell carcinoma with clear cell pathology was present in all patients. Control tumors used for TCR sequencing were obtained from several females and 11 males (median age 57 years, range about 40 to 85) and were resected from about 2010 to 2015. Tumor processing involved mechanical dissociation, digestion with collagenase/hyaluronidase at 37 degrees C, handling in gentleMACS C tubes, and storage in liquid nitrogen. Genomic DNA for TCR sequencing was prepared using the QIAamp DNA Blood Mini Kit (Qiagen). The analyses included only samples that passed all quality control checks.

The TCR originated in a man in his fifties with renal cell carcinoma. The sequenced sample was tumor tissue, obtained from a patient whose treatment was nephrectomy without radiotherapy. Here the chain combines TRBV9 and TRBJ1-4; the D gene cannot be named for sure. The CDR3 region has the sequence CASSVGERAPYQIEKLFF. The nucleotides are TGTGCCAGCAGCGTAGGTGAACGGGCCCCGTACCAAATTGAAAAACTGTTTTTT.